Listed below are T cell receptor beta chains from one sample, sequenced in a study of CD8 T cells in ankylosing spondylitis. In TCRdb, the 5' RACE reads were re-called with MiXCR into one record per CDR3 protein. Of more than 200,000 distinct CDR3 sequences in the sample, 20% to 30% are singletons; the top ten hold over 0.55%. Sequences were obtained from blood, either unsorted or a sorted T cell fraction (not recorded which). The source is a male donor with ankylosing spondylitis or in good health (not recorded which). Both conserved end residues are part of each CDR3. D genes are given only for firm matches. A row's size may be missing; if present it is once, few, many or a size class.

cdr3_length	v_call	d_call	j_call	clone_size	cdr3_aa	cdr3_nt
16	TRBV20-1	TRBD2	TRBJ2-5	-	CSARDPQAGGQETQYF	TGCAGTGCTAGAGATCCACAAGCGGGGGGGCAAGAGACCCAGTACTTC
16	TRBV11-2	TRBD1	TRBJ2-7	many	CASSPDRDSRLYEQYF	TGTGCCAGCAGCCCAGACCGGGACAGCAGACTTTACGAGCAGTACTTC
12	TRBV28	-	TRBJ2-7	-	CATWGRPYEQYF	TGTGCCACCTGGGGGCGTCCCTACGAGCAGTACTTC
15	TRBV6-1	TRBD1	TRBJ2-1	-	CASRLDRGHNNEQFF	TGTGCCAGCAGACTTGACAGGGGCCACAACAATGAGCAGTTCTTC
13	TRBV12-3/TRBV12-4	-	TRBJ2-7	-	CASSRDGVYEQYF	TGTGCCAGCAGCCGGGACGGAGTTTACGAGCAGTACTTC
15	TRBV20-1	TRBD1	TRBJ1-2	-	CSARGGTGPHYGYTF	TGCAGTGCTAGAGGGGGGACAGGGCCTCACTATGGCTACACCTTC
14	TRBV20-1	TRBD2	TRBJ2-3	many	CSASLVSGADTQYF	TGCAGTGCTAGTCTAGTGAGCGGGGCGGATACGCAGTATTTT
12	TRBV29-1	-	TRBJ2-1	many	CSVDAGSIEQFF	TGCAGCGTTGACGCGGGGTCGATTGAGCAGTTCTTC
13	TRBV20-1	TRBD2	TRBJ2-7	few	CSAIRPGGLEQYF	TGCAGTGCTATAAGGCCCGGGGGGTTGGAGCAGTACTTC
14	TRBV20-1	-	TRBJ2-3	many	CSARDPVSSDTQYF	TGCAGTGCTAGAGATCCGGTCAGTTCAGATACGCAGTATTTT
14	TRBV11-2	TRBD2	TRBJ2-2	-	CASSFGTSVGELFF	TGTGCCAGCAGTTTCGGGACTAGCGTCGGGGAGCTGTTTTTT
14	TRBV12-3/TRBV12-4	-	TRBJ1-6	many	CASTPGGGSPPLHF	TGTGCCAGCACACCGGGGGGGGGCTCGCCACCCCTCCACTTT
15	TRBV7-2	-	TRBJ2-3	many	CASSLSLGGTDTQYF	TGTGCCAGCAGCTTATCGTTAGGGGGCACAGATACGCAGTATTTT
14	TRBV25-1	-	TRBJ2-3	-	CASSEYRSTDTQYF	TGTGCCAGCAGTGAATATCGGAGCACAGATACGCAGTATTTT
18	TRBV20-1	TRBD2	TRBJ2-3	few	CSARDYGGGRYGTDTQYF	TGCAGTGCTAGAGATTACGGGGGGGGTCGATACGGCACAGATACGCAGTATTTT
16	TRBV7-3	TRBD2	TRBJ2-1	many	CASTSAGGGSYNEQFF	TGTGCCAGCACCTCAGCCGGGGGGGGGTCCTACAATGAGCAGTTCTTC
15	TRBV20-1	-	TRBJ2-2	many	CSARDQAKGGGELFF	TGCAGTGCTAGAGATCAGGCGAAGGGGGGCGGGGAGCTGTTTTTT
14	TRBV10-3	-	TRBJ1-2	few	CAIMDRGFNYGYTF	TGTGCCATCATGGACCGAGGATTTAACTATGGCTACACCTTC
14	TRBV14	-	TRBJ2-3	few	CASSQDPGTDTQYF	TGTGCCAGCAGCCAAGATCCGGGAACAGATACGCAGTATTTT
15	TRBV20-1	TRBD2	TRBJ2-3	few	CSASNLAAGADTQYF	TGCAGTGCTAGTAACTTGGCGGCGGGGGCAGATACGCAGTATTTT
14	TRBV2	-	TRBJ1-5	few	CASSDKGGNQPQHF	TGTGCCAGCAGTGACAAGGGGGGCAATCAGCCCCAGCATTTT
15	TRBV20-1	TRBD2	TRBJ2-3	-	CSASTGLAGIYTQYF	TGCAGTGCATCCACGGGACTAGCGGGGATATATACGCAGTATTTT
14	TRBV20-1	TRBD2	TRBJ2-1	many	CSAREGGGPEEQFF	TGCAGTGCTAGAGAGGGCGGGGGGCCCGAAGAGCAGTTCTTC
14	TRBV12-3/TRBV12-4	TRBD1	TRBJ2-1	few	CASSRRQGYNEQFF	TGTGCCAGCAGCCGACGACAGGGATACAATGAGCAGTTCTTC
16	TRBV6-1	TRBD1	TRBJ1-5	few	CASSGWDRGSNQPQHF	TGTGCCAGCAGTGGATGGGACAGGGGCAGCAATCAGCCCCAGCATTTT
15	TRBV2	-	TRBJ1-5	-	CASRPSGSYNQPQHF	TGTGCCAGCAGGCCCTCGGGGAGTTACAATCAGCCCCAGCATTTT
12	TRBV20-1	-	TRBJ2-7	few	CSASRRIDEQYF	TGCAGTGCTAGTCGCAGGATCGACGAGCAGTACTTC
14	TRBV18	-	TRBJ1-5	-	CASSLGGFNQPQHF	TGTGCCAGCTCACTGGGGGGGTTTAATCAGCCCCAGCATTTT
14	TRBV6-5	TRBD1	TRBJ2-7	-	CASSYSGQADEQYF	TGTGCCAGCAGTTACTCGGGACAGGCGGATGAGCAGTACTTC
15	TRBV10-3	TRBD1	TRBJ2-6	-	CAISSGGSGANVLTF	TGTGCCATCAGCTCAGGGGGTTCAGGGGCCAACGTCCTGACTTTC
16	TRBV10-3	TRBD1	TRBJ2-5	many	CAISDPRGPYQETQYF	TGTGCCATCAGTGACCCCAGGGGGCCCTACCAAGAGACCCAGTACTTC
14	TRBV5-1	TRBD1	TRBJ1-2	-	CASSGGQGDYGYTF	TGCGCCAGCAGCGGAGGACAGGGAGACTATGGCTACACCTTC
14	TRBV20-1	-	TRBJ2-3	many	CSASEPGGTDTQYF	TGCAGTGCTAGTGAACCCGGTGGCACAGATACGCAGTATTTT
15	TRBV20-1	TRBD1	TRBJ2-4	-	CSARTQGAGKNIQYF	TGCAGTGCTAGAACTCAGGGGGCTGGCAAAAACATTCAGTACTTC
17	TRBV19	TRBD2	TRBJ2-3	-	CASTPGLALTRTDTQYF	TGTGCCAGTACCCCGGGACTAGCACTTACCCGCACAGATACGCAGTACTTT
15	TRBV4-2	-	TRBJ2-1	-	CASSPPLGGPNEQFF	TGTGCCAGCAGCCCCCCCTTGGGGGGGCCCAATGAGCAGTTCTTC
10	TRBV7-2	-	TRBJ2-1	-	CASSLGKQFF	TGTGCCAGCAGCTTAGGGAAACAGTTCTTC
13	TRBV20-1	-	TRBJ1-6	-	CSVRRALNSPLHF	TGCAGTGTTCGGAGGGCCCTTAATTCACCCCTCCACTTT
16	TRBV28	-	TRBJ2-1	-	CASSAPGDIEYNEQFF	TGTGCCAGCAGTGCCCCCGGGGACATTGAATACAATGAGCAGTTCTTC
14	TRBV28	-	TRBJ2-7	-	CASTTPGTTYEQYF	TGTGCCAGCACAACCCCCGGGACAACCTACGAGCAGTACTTC
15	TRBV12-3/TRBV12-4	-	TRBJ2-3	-	CASSFGTASTDTQYF	TGTGCCAGCAGTTTTGGGACGGCTAGCACAGATACGCAGTATTTT
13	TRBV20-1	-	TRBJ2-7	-	CSASRRATYEQYF	TGCAGTGCTAGTAGGAGGGCCACCTACGAGCAGTACTTC
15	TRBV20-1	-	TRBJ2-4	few	CSATDRRLAKNIQYF	TGCAGTGCTACAGACAGAAGGCTAGCCAAAAACATTCAGTACTTC
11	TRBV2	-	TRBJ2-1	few	CASSERDEQFF	TGTGCCAGCAGTGAGAGAGATGAGCAGTTCTTC
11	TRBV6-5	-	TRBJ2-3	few	CASKKTDTQYF	TGTGCCAGCAAAAAGACAGATACGCAGTATTTT
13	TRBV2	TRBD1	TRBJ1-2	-	CATGTGGPYGYTF	TGTGCCACCGGGACAGGGGGGCCCTATGGCTACACCTTC
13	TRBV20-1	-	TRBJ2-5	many	CSATLTGQETQYF	TGCAGTGCTACCTTGACAGGCCAAGAGACCCAGTACTTC
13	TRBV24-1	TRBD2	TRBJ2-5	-	CATSLAGQETQYF	TGTGCCACCTCTTTAGCGGGGCAAGAGACCCAGTACTTC
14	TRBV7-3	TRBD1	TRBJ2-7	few	CASSSGQESYEQYF	TGTGCCAGCAGCTCGGGACAGGAATCCTACGAGCAGTACTTC
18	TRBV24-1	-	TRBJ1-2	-	CATSDLRDNWDTNYGYTF	TGTGCCACCAGTGATTTGCGGGACAACTGGGACACTAACTATGGCTACACCTTC
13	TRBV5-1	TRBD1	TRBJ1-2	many	CASRGGPMNGYTF	TGCGCCAGCCGAGGGGGCCCTATGAATGGCTACACCTTC
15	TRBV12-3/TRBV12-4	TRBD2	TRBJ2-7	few	CASSPTSGGIYEQYF	TGTGCCAGCAGTCCTACTAGCGGGGGGATCTACGAGCAGTACTTC
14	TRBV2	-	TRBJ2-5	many	CASSEVLAGETQYF	TGTGCCAGCAGTGAAGTCCTAGCTGGGGAGACCCAGTACTTC
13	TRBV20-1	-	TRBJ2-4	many	CSASASTVGIQYF	TGCAGTGCTAGTGCTTCGACAGTCGGAATTCAGTACTTC
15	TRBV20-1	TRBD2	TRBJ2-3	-	CSATSGTSIPDTQYF	TGCAGTGCCACATCCGGGACTAGCATCCCAGATACGCAGTATTTT
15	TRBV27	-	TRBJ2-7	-	CASSSPAGATYEQYF	TGTGCCAGCAGTTCTCCGGCGGGGGCCACCTACGAGCAGTACTTC
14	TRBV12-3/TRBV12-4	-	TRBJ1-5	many	CASSMGRLNQPQHF	TGTGCCAGCAGTATGGGACGCCTCAATCAGCCCCAGCATTTT
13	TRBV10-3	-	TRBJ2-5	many	CAIMDGGGETQYF	TGTGCCATCATGGATGGGGGCGGCGAGACCCAGTACTTC
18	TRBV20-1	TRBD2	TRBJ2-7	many	CSARADFGSGGAVYEQYF	TGCAGTGCTAGAGCCGATTTCGGGAGCGGGGGGGCAGTTTACGAGCAGTACTTC